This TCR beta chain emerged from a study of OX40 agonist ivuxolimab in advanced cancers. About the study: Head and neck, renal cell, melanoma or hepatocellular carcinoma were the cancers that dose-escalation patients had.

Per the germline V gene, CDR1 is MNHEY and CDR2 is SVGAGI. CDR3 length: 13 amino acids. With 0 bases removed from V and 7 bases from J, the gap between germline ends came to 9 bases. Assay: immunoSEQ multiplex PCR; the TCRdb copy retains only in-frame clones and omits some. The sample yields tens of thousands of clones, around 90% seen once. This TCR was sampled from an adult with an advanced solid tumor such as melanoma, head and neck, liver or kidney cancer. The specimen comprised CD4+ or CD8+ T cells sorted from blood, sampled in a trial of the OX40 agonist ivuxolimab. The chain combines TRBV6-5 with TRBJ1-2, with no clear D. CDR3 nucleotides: TGTGCCAGCAGTTACTCGATAGGATTTGGCTACACCTTC. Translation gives CASSYSIGFGYTF.